Below, 22 T cell receptor beta chains from the same sample are listed, as sequenced in a study of blood T cell repertoires in COVID-19. TCRdb's copy holds only in-frame clones and misses some; the assay was immunoSEQ multiplex PCR. The sample contains some 110,000 clones, more than 60% of which appear only once. Sequencing was done on a sample of peripheral blood. These receptors came from a man aged 70-80 years with acute or convalescent COVID-19.

J is TRBJ2-6 and V is TRBV7-3; D gene uncertain. The CDR3 consists of 16 residues. Per germline, CDR1 SGHTA and CDR2 FQGTGA. The V end was cut by 5 bases, the J end by 0 bases, with 11 bases between. The CDR3, as DNA: TGTGCCAGCAGCCTTACGGTAGACTCTGGGGCCAACGTCCTGACTTTC. The encoded protein is CASSLTVDSGANVLTF.

The rearrangement uses TRBV9 and TRBJ2-7; 7 nucleotides align to TRBD1. Germline assignment: CDR1 SGDLS and CDR2 YYNGEE. After removal of 0 bases from V and 2 bases from J, the junction contained 8 bases not matched to a gene. The CDR3 contains 16 residues. The CDR3: CASSVEGAVGPYEQYF. The CDR3 coding sequence is TGTGCCAGCAGCGTAGAGGGGGCAGTGGGGCCCTACGAGCAGTACTTC.

The rearrangement uses TRBV18 and TRBJ2-5; 9 bases agree with TRBD2. Trimming removed 2 bases from V and 2 bases from J; junction bases left unmatched: 9. The CDR3 extends over 17 amino acids. CDR1 KGHSH and CDR2 LQKENI come from the germline V gene. CDR3 sequence: CASSPSTASGKQETQYF. In nucleotides, the CDR3 is TGTGCCAGCTCACCAAGTACGGCTAGCGGGAAGCAAGAGACCCAGTACTTC.

There are a few counts of this clone. The V gene is TRBV5-1, the J gene TRBJ2-3; TRBD1 is a possible D gene (6 bases). This CDR3 is 14 amino acids long. Trimming left V 4 bases short and J 3 bases short, with 12 bases between. Germline assignment: CDR1 SGHRS and CDR2 YFSETQ. CDR3 residues: CASSPITGTDTQYF. In DNA, the CDR3 is TGCGCCAGCAGCCCCATAACAGGGACAGATACGCAGTATTTT.

This clone showed up just once. This CDR3 is CASSPRQGFYGYTF. In nucleotides, the CDR3 is TGTGCCAGCAGCCCCCGACAGGGTTTCTATGGCTACACCTTC. This sequence joins TRBV4-2 and TRBJ1-2, with TRBD1 identical over 7 bases. CDR3 length: 14 residues. The germline gives CDR1 LGHNA, CDR2 YNFKEQ. V lost 4 bases to trimming and J lost 4 bases; unmatched junction nucleotides: 6.

The V call is TRBV7-9, the J call TRBJ1-4, with D perhaps TRBD1 (6 bases). Trimming stripped 6 bases from V and 0 bases from J, with 11 bases between. This CDR3 is 15 amino acids long. The germline CDR1 and CDR2 sequences are SEHNR and FQNEAQ (reference sequence). The CDR3 reads CASRPNRATNEKLFF. The CDR3 region has the DNA TGTGCCAGCAGGCCTAACAGGGCAACTAATGAAAAACTGTTTTTT.

The chain couples TRBV12-5 to TRBJ1-5; D remains unclear. This CDR3 is 13 amino acids long. Germline CDR1 reads LGHNT; CDR2 reads FRNRAP. The V end lost 7 bases, the J end lost 0 bases, and 7 bases lay between the germline ends. CDR3 protein: CASAQDSNQPQHF. The CDR3 DNA reads TGTGCTAGTGCTCAGGATAGCAATCAGCCCCAGCATTTT.

The chain recombines TRBV11-2 with TRBJ2-7, with D unresolved. The CDR3 totals 13 residues. Germline CDR1 reads SGHAT; CDR2 reads FQNNGV. V lost 2 bases to trimming and J lost 3 bases, with 8 bases between them. The CDR3 region has the DNA TGTGCCAGCAGCTTACTAGTTCACTACGAGCAGTACTTC. Its protein product is CASSLLVHYEQYF.

This clone was counted a few times. The chain links TRBV6-5 to TRBJ2-3, with D possibly matching TRBD1 (6 bases). The germline V gene encodes CDR1 MNHEY and CDR2 SVGAGI. The CDR3 consists of 15 residues. V lost 6 bases and J 0 bases, leaving 13 bases between the germline ends. CDR3 amino acids: CASSLDRPSTDTQYF. The CDR3 DNA reads as TGTGCCAGCAGCTTAGACAGGCCGAGCACAGATACGCAGTATTTT.

The sample holds one count of this clone. In the same sample, other DNA sequences code for this CDR3. The chain links TRBV5-1 to TRBJ1-3; 10 nucleotides line up with TRBD1. The CDR3 loop spans 15 amino acids. Germline CDR1 SGHRS, CDR2 YFSETQ. Unmatched junction bases numbered 1, after V lost 2 bases and J lost 2 bases. Here the CDR3 reads CASSLGQGAGNTIYF. The DNA of the CDR3 is TGCGCCAGCAGCTTAGGACAGGGGGCTGGAAACACCATATATTTT.

The gene calls are TRBV28 and TRBJ2-1; possible D gene TRBD2, 7 bases. The CDR3 is 15 amino acids. Per the germline V gene, CDR1 is MDHEN and CDR2 is SYDVKM. Trimming pared 2 bases from V and 7 bases from J, leaving 15 bases between. The CDR3, as DNA: TGTGCCAGCAGTTTAAGGGGGAGGGAACTGAATGAGCAGTTCTTC. Translating it yields CASSLRGRELNEQFF.

The genes are TRBV28 and TRBJ1-1; D ambiguous. This CDR3 is 19 amino acids long. Germline loops: CDR1 MDHEN, CDR2 SYDVKM. Trimming left V 3 bases short and J 1 base short, with 24 bases between. Written as DNA, the CDR3 is TGTGCCAGCAGTTTTTTCGGTTACCTACGAGGCAGCTCGAACACTGAAGCTTTCTTT. Protein sequence: CASSFFGYLRGSSNTEAFF.

The V call is TRBV27, the J call TRBJ2-1, with 8 nucleotides matching TRBD1. This CDR3 comprises 15 residues. The V gene's germline CDR1 is MNHEY and CDR2 SMNVEV (reference sequence). Trimming removed 4 bases from V and 2 bases from J; junction bases left unmatched: 4. DNA for the CDR3: TGTGCCAGCAGTTACGGGACAGGTGCCTACAATGAGCAGTTCTTC. The encoded protein is CASSYGTGAYNEQFF.

This chain links TRBV19 with TRBJ2-1; 14 bases match TRBD2. The germline V gene encodes CDR1 LNHDA and CDR2 SQIVND (reference sequence). V lost 3 bases, J lost 0 bases, and 4 bases stayed unmatched. This CDR3 has 18 residues. Here the CDR3 DNA reads TGTGCCAGTAGTATCGGACTAGCGGGGGGTCGCTCCTACAATGAGCAGTTCTTC. Its translation is CASSIGLAGGRSYNEQFF.

This clone was seen a single time. The V gene is TRBV2, the J gene TRBJ2-5; 9 bases are shared with TRBD1. CDR1 and CDR2 (germline): SNHLY, FYNNEI. V lost 5 bases, J lost 2 bases, and 6 bases stayed unmatched. The CDR3 has 15 amino acids. The CDR3 DNA reads TGTGCCAGCAGTCAAGGCGGGACAGGGCAAGAGACCCAGTACTTC. Amino acid sequence: CASSQGGTGQETQYF.

V usage is TRBV9 and J usage is TRBJ2-3; 11 bases agree with TRBD2. With V trimmed by 4 bases and J by 5 bases, 9 bases remained unmatched. The CDR3 covers 16 residues. Germline loops: CDR1 SGDLS, CDR2 YYNGEE. This chain's CDR3 is CASSFASGGLRDTQYF. The CDR3, as DNA: TGTGCCAGCAGCTTCGCTAGCGGGGGGCTTAGAGATACGCAGTATTTT.

V gene TRBV5-6 combines with J gene TRBJ1-2; D perhaps matches TRBD1 (6 bases). Germline assignment: CDR1 SGHDT and CDR2 YYEEEE. Trimming removed 3 bases from V and 0 bases from J, with 15 bases in between. The CDR3 is 16 amino acids. The CDR3 nucleotides read TGTGCCAGCAGCTGGAGACAGGAGCTGACTAACTATGGCTACACCTTC. This encodes CASSWRQELTNYGYTF. Supplemented by reference TRBV5-6 and TRBJ1-2, the full variable domain reads DAGVTQSPTHLIKTRGQQVTLRCSPKSGHDTVSWYQQALGQGPQFIFQYYEEEERQRGNFPDRFSGHQFPNYSSELNVNALLLGDSALYLCASSWRQELTNYGYTFGSGTRLTVV.

The J gene is TRBJ1-2, the V gene TRBV6-2 or TRBV6-3; TRBD1 might be the D (6 bases). Germline V gene data show CDR1 as MNHEY and CDR2 as SVGEGT. Deletions cut 4 bases from V and 6 bases from J, with 18 bases between. This CDR3 contains 15 residues. The CDR3 loop reads CASSSATGMFHGYTF. In DNA, the CDR3 is TGTGCCAGCAGTTCCGCTACAGGGATGTTCCATGGCTACACCTTC.

The CDR3 nucleotides are TGTGCCAGCAGCCAATTACTAGCCTACGAGCAGTACTTC. It encodes CASSQLLAYEQYF. This chain links TRBV3-1 (or the pseudogene TRBV3-2) with TRBJ2-7; possible D gene TRBD2, 5 bases. The V end was cut by 2 bases, the J end by 2 bases, with 7 bases between. The CDR3 is 13 residues long. CDR1 and CDR2 (germline): LGHDT, YNNKEL (reference sequence).

There are a few counts of this clone. This chain joins TRBV2 and TRBJ1-4; D perhaps matches TRBD1 (5 bases). The CDR3 contains 14 residues. CDR1 is SNHLY, CDR2 FYNNEI, per germline. V gave up 5 bases and J gave up 0 bases, with 7 bases separating them. CDR3 residues: CASSLTATNEKLFF. In nucleotides, the CDR3 is TGTGCCAGCAGTCTGACAGCAACTAATGAAAAACTGTTTTTT.

CDR3 loop: CASSQGTVQETQYF. The CDR3 DNA reads TGTGCCAGCAGCCAGGGGACAGTCCAAGAGACCCAGTACTTC. The chain employs TRBV7-2 and TRBJ2-5, with 7 bases matching TRBD1. The CDR3 is 14 amino acids. In germline, CDR1 is SGHTA, CDR2 FQGNSA. With V trimmed by 5 bases and J by 1 base, 4 bases remained unmatched.

A few counts support this clone. The chain recombines TRBV7-8 with TRBJ2-5; 9 nucleotides agree with TRBD2. V was clipped by 3 bases and J by 1 base; unmatched bases: 12. The CDR3 length is 18 residues. Germline V lookup: CDR1 SGHVS, CDR2 FQNEAQ. The DNA of the CDR3 is TGTGCCAGCAGCTTCTTGAGCGGGGGGTATAGCCTCCAAGAGACCCAGTACTTC. This sequence encodes CASSFLSGGYSLQETQYF.